Listed below are T cell receptor beta chains from one sample, sequenced in a study of cytomegalovirus exposure and HLA in healthy donors. Sequencing used immunoSEQ multiplex PCR; TCRdb keeps in-frame clones, though not all of them. The sample shows more than 110,000 clones, 77% of them seen only once. Specimen: PBMCs. Receptor source: a male donor in good health and CMV-seronegative. Each CDR3 is given with its conserved first and last residue. Fields, in order: D gene, clone size, J gene, V gene, CDR3 length, CDR3 protein, CDR3 DNA. D genes are given only for firm matches. The listing skips clone size in some rows; elsewhere it reads once, few, many or a size class.

>NA|NA|TRBJ1-5|TRBV21-1|16
CASSKVATVPNQPQHF
TGTGCCAGCAGCAAAGTGGCGACAGTCCCCAATCAGCCCCAGCATTTT
>TRBD1|NA|TRBJ2-5|TRBV7-8|15
CASSLRTGIRETQYF
TGTGCCAGCAGCCTCAGGACAGGGATCCGAGAGACCCAGTACTTC
>NA|NA|TRBJ1-5|TRBV27|14
CASSLWAGNQPQHF
TGTGCCAGCAGTTTATGGGCAGGGAATCAGCCCCAGCATTTT
>TRBD2|NA|TRBJ2-3|TRBV5-4|15
CASSPRLAGGDTQYF
TGTGCCAGCAGCCCCCGACTAGCGGGAGGAGATACGCAGTATTTT
>NA|NA|TRBJ1-4|TRBV28|14
CASSLWDRNEKLFF
TGTGCCAGCAGTTTATGGGACAGAAATGAAAAACTGTTTTTT
>NA|NA|TRBJ2-5|TRBV23-1|14
CASSQSSGQETQYF
TGCGCCAGCAGTCAATCGTCAGGGCAGGAGACCCAGTACTTC
>TRBD1|NA|TRBJ2-5|TRBV9|15
CASSERDRPPGTQYF
TGTGCCAGCAGCGAGAGGGACAGACCACCGGGGACCCAGTACTTC
>TRBD2|NA|TRBJ2-3|TRBV9|16
CASSGRLADRTDTQYF
TGTGCCAGCAGCGGAAGACTAGCGGACCGCACAGATACGCAGTATTTT
>NA|NA|TRBJ2-1|TRBV30|13
CAWDRLSYNEQFF
TGTGCCTGGGATCGCCTAAGCTACAATGAGCAGTTCTTC
>TRBD1|NA|TRBJ2-4|TRBV27|18
CASSADRRRNLAKNIQYF
TGTGCCAGCAGCGCGGACAGGAGGAGGAACCTAGCCAAAAACATTCAGTACTTC
>TRBD1|NA|TRBJ1-5|TRBV4-2|14
CASSSDRENQPQHF
TGTGCCAGCAGTTCGGACAGGGAAAATCAGCCCCAGCATTTT
>TRBD1|NA|TRBJ1-6|TRBV5-1|16
CASSLGQGGISSPLHF
TGCGCCAGCAGCTTGGGACAGGGGGGGATAAGTTCACCCCTCCACTTT
>NA|few|TRBJ2-7|TRBV20-1|11
CSASGSYEQYF
TGCAGTGCTAGCGGGAGCTACGAGCAGTACTTC
>NA|NA|TRBJ1-2|TRBV28|12
CASGQANYGYTF
TGTGCCAGCGGACAAGCTAACTATGGCTACACCTTC
>NA|NA|TRBJ2-1|TRBV10-3|12
CATRRTENEQFF
TGTGCCACACGTCGGACTGAAAATGAGCAGTTCTTC
>TRBD1|NA|TRBJ1-3|TRBV19|16
CASSMPGQLSGNTIYF
TGTGCCAGTAGTATGCCGGGACAGTTGTCCGGAAACACCATATATTTT
>TRBD2|NA|TRBJ2-1|TRBV7-3|14
CANSRGTTGIEQFF
TGTGCCAACAGCAGAGGGACTACGGGTATTGAGCAGTTCTTC
>TRBD2|NA|TRBJ2-1|TRBV14|17
CASSPGTSGNIYNEQFF
TGTGCCAGCAGCCCCGGGACTAGCGGGAACATTTACAATGAGCAGTTCTTC
>NA|NA|TRBJ1-2|TRBV5-1|13
CASSPGTPYGYTF
TGCGCCAGCAGCCCAGGGACTCCCTATGGCTACACCTTC
>NA|NA|TRBJ1-2|TRBV14|13
CASSKTTDYGYTF
TGTGCCAGCAGCAAAACGACAGACTATGGCTACACCTTC
>TRBD2|NA|TRBJ2-3|TRBV27|14
CASRLAGAKDTQYF
TGTGCCAGCCGACTAGCGGGAGCGAAAGATACGCAGTATTTT
>NA|NA|TRBJ1-6|TRBV18|14
CASSPGGDNSPLHF
TGTGCCAGCTCACCAGGGGGCGATAATTCACCCCTCCACTTT
>NA|NA|TRBJ2-7|TRBV5-1|14
CASSLVGAEYEQYF
TGCGCCAGCAGCTTGGTGGGGGCGGAGTACGAGCAGTACTTC
>TRBD1|NA|TRBJ2-6|TRBV5-4|17
CASRDREDLPGANGLTF
TGTGCCAGCAGGGACAGGGAGGACCTGCCTGGGGCCAACGGCCTGACTTTC
>TRBD1|NA|TRBJ1-4|TRBV28|15
CASSTPIPQGEKLFF
TGTGCCAGCAGTACCCCCATACCACAGGGGGAAAAACTGTTTTTT
>NA|NA|TRBJ1-1|TRBV5-1|15
CASSLVTGPNTEAFF
TGCGCCAGCAGCTTGGTAACAGGGCCAAACACTGAAGCTTTCTTT
>TRBD1|NA|TRBJ1-1|TRBV5-1|15
CASSLDRTGGTEAFF
TGCGCCAGCAGCTTGGATAGGACAGGAGGGACTGAAGCTTTCTTT
>NA|NA|TRBJ2-2|TRBV29-1|11
CSVGRAGELFF
TGCAGCGTTGGGAGGGCCGGGGAGCTGTTTTTT
>TRBD2|NA|TRBJ2-7|TRBV7-9|14
CASSVGTTNYEQYF
TGTGCCAGCAGCGTCGGGACTACAAACTACGAGCAGTACTTC
>NA|NA|TRBJ1-2|TRBV18|14
CASSPRESGTGYTF
TGTGCCAGCTCACCACGAGAATCAGGGACAGGCTACACCTTC
>NA|NA|TRBJ2-5|TRBV6-5|14
CASSYSRSQGTQYF
TGTGCCAGCAGTTACTCTAGGTCTCAGGGGACCCAGTACTTC
>NA|NA|TRBJ2-2|TRBV7-9|15
CASSLNEPNYGELFF
TGTGCCAGCAGTCTGAACGAACCCAACTACGGGGAGCTGTTTTTT
>TRBD2|once|TRBJ2-1|TRBV6-4|15
CASSEGASGRNEQFF
TGTGCCAGCAGTGAGGGGGCTAGCGGGAGGAATGAGCAGTTCTTC
>NA|NA|TRBJ2-3|TRBV7-8|17
CASSLEGGDPSTDTQYF
TGTGCCAGCAGCTTAGAAGGGGGGGACCCTAGCACAGATACGCAGTATTTT
>TRBD2|NA|TRBJ2-1|TRBV5-1|16
CASSLGAGAAYNEQFF
TGCGCCAGCAGCTTGGGAGCGGGAGCGGCCTACAATGAGCAGTTCTTC
>TRBD1|NA|TRBJ2-1|TRBV29-1|14
CSVASGTGTDEQFF
TGCAGCGTGGCTTCCGGGACAGGGACGGATGAGCAGTTCTTC
>TRBD1|few|TRBJ2-7|TRBV12-5|13
CASVSGTGYEQYF
TGTGCTAGTGTCTCCGGGACAGGGTATGAGCAGTACTTC
>NA|NA|TRBJ1-1|TRBV9|16
CASSVAPSGGNTEAFF
TGTGCCAGCAGCGTAGCCCCCTCGGGGGGGAACACTGAAGCTTTCTTT
>TRBD1|NA|TRBJ2-1|TRBV30|18
CAWRTGPRRNLSYNEQFF
TGTGCCTGGCGGACAGGTCCCCGTCGTAACCTCTCCTACAATGAGCAGTTCTTC
>TRBD1|NA|TRBJ2-7|TRBV5-1|13
CASSLGQGVEQYF
TGCGCCAGCAGCTTAGGACAGGGTGTCGAGCAGTACTTC
>NA|NA|TRBJ1-5|TRBV2|16
CASRSPGHSGNQPQHF
TGTGCCAGCAGATCCCCGGGACATAGCGGCAATCAGCCCCAGCATTTT
>TRBD2|NA|TRBJ2-1|TRBV28|18
CASIKQVLAGGLSNEQFF
TGTGCCAGCATCAAGCAAGTCCTAGCGGGAGGGCTTAGCAATGAGCAGTTCTTC
>TRBD1|NA|TRBJ1-1|TRBV27|14
CASSTGGKLTEAFF
TGTGCCAGCAGTACAGGGGGTAAGTTGACTGAAGCTTTCTTT
>TRBD2|NA|TRBJ2-7|TRBV5-1|14
CASSLGRGDYEQYF
TGCGCCAGCAGCTTGGGGCGGGGGGACTACGAGCAGTACTTC
>NA|few|TRBJ2-1|TRBV29-1|10
CSVDWGRLIF
TGCAGCGTTGACTGGGGGCGGCTGATCTTC
>NA|NA|TRBJ2-1|TRBV10-3|13
CAINTEIYNEQFF
TGTGCCATCAATACAGAGATCTACAATGAGCAGTTCTTC
>TRBD1|NA|TRBJ2-2|TRBV7-9|13
CASKDRDTGELFF
TGTGCCAGCAAGGACAGGGACACCGGGGAGCTGTTTTTT
>NA|once|TRBJ1-2|TRBV14|15
CASSLGPPRVYGYTF
TGTGCCAGCAGCTTGGGCCCACCCCGCGTCTATGGCTACACCTTC
>TRBD1|NA|TRBJ2-1|TRBV5-1|16
CASSLGGQGSYNEQFF
TGCGCCAGCAGCTTGGGAGGACAGGGGTCCTACAATGAGCAGTTCTTC
>NA|NA|TRBJ2-5|TRBV6-1|12
CASSTALETQYF
TGTGCCAGCAGCACAGCCCTAGAGACCCAGTACTTC
>TRBD1|NA|TRBJ2-7|TRBV19|14
CASNTGTGSYEQYF
TGTGCCAGTAATACCGGGACAGGGTCCTACGAGCAGTACTTC
>NA|NA|TRBJ1-5|TRBV19|13
CASSSDWNQPQHF
TGTGCCAGTAGCTCTGACTGGAATCAGCCCCAGCATTTT
>NA|NA|TRBJ1-5|TRBV2|17
CASSEAGRDWNNQPQHF
TGTGCCAGCAGTGAAGCGGGCAGGGATTGGAACAATCAGCCCCAGCATTTT
>TRBD1|NA|TRBJ2-6|TRBV5-1|15
CASTRTGSGANVLTF
TGCGCCAGCACCCGGACAGGATCTGGGGCCAACGTCCTGACTTTC